The next 23 T cell receptor beta chains were all read from a single sample in a study of blood T cell repertoires in COVID-19. Clones were read by immunoSEQ multiplex PCR, and TCRdb kept only the in-frame ones, dropping some. The repertoire includes 300,000 to 450,000 clones, around 84% of them detected once, and approximately 1% sits in the top ten. Sequencing was performed on peripheral blood. The receptors shown here come from a human donor with acute or convalescent COVID-19. The donor label of this sample is uncertain.

The chain has TRBV3-1 (or the pseudogene TRBV3-2) and TRBJ1-1; 8 bases are a match to TRBD1. The CDR3 extends over 15 amino acids. V was pared by 4 bases and J by 0 bases, with 4 bases of the junction left unmatched. Germline V gene lookup returns CDR1 LGHDT and CDR2 YNNKEL (reference sequence). CDR3 residues: CASSPGDRLNTEAFF. The CDR3, as DNA: TGTGCCAGCAGCCCCGGGGACAGGTTGAACACTGAAGCTTTCTTT.

The chain joins TRBV5-1 to TRBJ2-3; 9 bases align to TRBD2. V trimming: 0 bases; J trimming: 8 bases; junction bases outside the gene matches: 7. The length of the CDR3 is 15 residues. From germline, CDR1 is SGHRS and CDR2 YFSETQ. CDR3 residues: CASSLGPSGDGTQYF. The CDR3 nucleotides read TGCGCCAGCAGCTTGGGCCCTAGCGGGGATGGTACGCAGTATTTT.

This chain connects TRBV19 to TRBJ1-1; D not certain. The CDR3 extends over 17 amino acids. The germline V gene encodes CDR1 LNHDA and CDR2 SQIVND (reference sequence). V was pared by 7 bases and J by 1 base, with 22 bases between. The CDR3 nucleotides are TGTGCCAGTACCGAGAGGAGGACCCAGAGGCAGAACACTGAAGCTTTCTTT. Its translation is CASTERRTQRQNTEAFF.

The chain links TRBV15 to TRBJ1-1, with 7 bases identical to TRBD1. The CDR3 extends over 13 amino acids. Germline CDR1 reads LNHNV; CDR2 reads YYDKDF (reference sequence). V trimming: 6 bases; J trimming: 1 base; junction bases outside the gene matches: 2. The chain's CDR3 is CATSGTANTEAFF. For the CDR3, the DNA is TGTGCCACCAGTGGGACAGCGAACACTGAAGCTTTCTTT.

The chain carries TRBV6-5 and TRBJ2-3; D unclear. Germline CDR1 and CDR2: MNHEY and SVGAGI. The length of the CDR3 is 13 residues. V shed 4 bases and J shed 1 base, with 6 bases lying between them. Here the CDR3 reads CASSFGGTDTQYF. DNA of the CDR3: TGTGCCAGCAGTTTTGGAGGCACAGATACGCAGTATTTT.

This clone was detected only a few times. The J gene is TRBJ2-1, the V gene TRBV6-5, with 9 bases fitting TRBD1. Germline-derived CDR1 and CDR2 are MNHEY and SVGAGI. Losses at the gene ends were 6 bases for V and 9 bases for J; bases not matched to a gene: 12. This CDR3 comprises 15 residues. CDR3 DNA sequence: TGTGCCAGCAGCTACCCTAGGGACAGGGCGAGTGAGCAGTTCTTC. This encodes CASSYPRDRASEQFF.

The chain carries TRBV6-4 and TRBJ1-6, with TRBD1 identical over 9 bases. V lost 5 bases, J lost 1 base, and 9 bases stayed unmatched. Germline CDR1 MRHNA, CDR2 SNTAGT. This CDR3 is 18 amino acids long. This chain's CDR3 is CASSSRDRVFSYNSPLHF. The CDR3 bases are TGTGCCAGCAGTTCCCGGGACAGGGTTTTTTCCTATAATTCACCCCTCCACTTT.

This chain links TRBV19 with TRBJ1-5, with a tentative D call TRBD1 (5 bases). V lost 2 bases and J 7 bases, leaving 15 bases between the germline ends. The CDR3 sequence is 15 residues long. The germline V gene encodes CDR1 LNHDA and CDR2 SQIVND (reference sequence). The CDR3 loop reads CASSIIRQFGQPQHF. The CDR3 nucleotides read TGTGCCAGTAGTATAATTCGACAGTTTGGACAGCCCCAGCATTTT. Full variable domain (remainder filled in from reference TRBV19 and TRBJ1-5): DGGITQSPKYLFRKEGQNVTLSCEQNLNHDAMYWYRQDPGQGLRLIYYSQIVNDFQKGDIAEGYSVSREKKESFPLTVTSAQKNPTAFYLCASSIIRQFGQPQHFGDGTRLSIL.

This chain connects TRBV19 to TRBJ1-1, with TRBD1 matching 9 bases. This CDR3 is 14 amino acids long. Germline CDR1 is LNHDA and CDR2 is SQIVND (reference sequence). Trimming took 6 bases from V and 4 from J; bases not matched to a gene: 6. This chain's CDR3 is CASSVQGAGTEAFF. The CDR3 DNA reads as TGTGCCAGTAGCGTACAGGGGGCTGGCACTGAAGCTTTCTTT.

This chain uses TRBV5-1 with TRBJ2-1; 7 nucleotides align to TRBD2. Germline V lookup: CDR1 SGHRS, CDR2 YFSETQ. V lost 3 bases, J lost 4 bases, and 1 base stayed unmatched. The CDR3 length is 13 residues. The CDR3: CASSWTSYNEQFF. In DNA form, the CDR3 reads TGCGCCAGCAGCTGGACTAGTTACAATGAGCAGTTCTTC.

The chain carries TRBV4-2 and TRBJ2-2; D is uncertain. This CDR3 has 15 residues. CDR1 is LGHNA and CDR2 is YNFKEQ in the germline V gene. V was shortened by 1 base and J by 3 bases, with 9 bases between the two germline ends. In DNA form, the CDR3 reads TGTGCCAGCAGCCAAGTATACGGTGACACCGGGGAGCTGTTTTTT. Protein sequence: CASSQVYGDTGELFF.

The rearrangement links TRBV19 to TRBJ2-3, with D unresolved. This CDR3 contains 12 residues. V was clipped by 5 bases and J by 2 bases, with 5 bases between them. The germline CDR1 and CDR2 sequences are LNHDA and SQIVND (reference sequence). The CDR3 here is CASSPNTDTQYF. CDR3 DNA sequence: TGTGCCAGTAGTCCTAACACAGATACGCAGTATTTT.

The chain combines TRBV19 with TRBJ1-2; 9 nucleotides align to TRBD1. The CDR3 covers 12 residues. Germline V gene sequence: CDR1 LNHDA, CDR2 SQIVND (reference sequence). Germline trimming cut 9 bases from V and 7 bases from J; bases unmatched to any gene: 6. The CDR3 loop is CASQGQGRGYTF. DNA for the CDR3: TGTGCCAGCCAGGGACAGGGTCGTGGCTACACCTTC.

This clone was counted once. The genes are TRBV3-1 (or the pseudogene TRBV3-2) and TRBJ1-1; possibly TRBD1 for D (6 bases). This CDR3 has 14 amino acids. The germline V gene has CDR1 LGHDT and CDR2 YNNKEL (reference sequence). V was pared by 4 bases and J by 0 bases, with 9 bases between. DNA of the CDR3: TGTGCCAGCAGCCTGGGACATGTGAACACTGAAGCTTTCTTT. Amino acids: CASSLGHVNTEAFF.

This clone was found once. The chain joins TRBV11-2 to TRBJ2-5; D perhaps matches TRBD1 (5 bases). Per the germline V gene, CDR1 is SGHAT and CDR2 is FQNNGV. Between the trimmed V and J ends, which lost 5 bases and 2 bases, there was a span of 9 bases. The CDR3 consists of 13 residues. The CDR3 here is CASSPDTQETQYF. Written as DNA, the CDR3 is TGTGCCAGCAGCCCGGACACTCAAGAGACCCAGTACTTC. The full variable domain, with the rest looked up from reference TRBV11-2 and TRBJ2-5, is EAGVAQSPRYKIIEKRQSVAFWCNPISGHATLYWYQQILGQGPKLLIQFQNNGVVDDSQLPKDRFSAERLKGVDSTLKIQPAKLEDSAVYLCASSPDTQETQYFGPGTRLLVL.

This sequence joins TRBV3-1 (or the pseudogene TRBV3-2) and TRBJ2-1; 12 bases agree with TRBD2. The germline gives CDR1 LGHDT, CDR2 YNNKEL (reference sequence). The trim removed 4 bases at V and 4 bases at J, leaving 5 bases unmatched. This CDR3 contains 16 residues. This chain's CDR3 is CASSLGTSGLYNEQFF. The CDR3 coding sequence is TGTGCCAGCAGCCTAGGGACTAGCGGGCTATACAATGAGCAGTTCTTC.

The V gene is TRBV18, the J gene TRBJ2-1, with TRBD1 matching 7 bases. The CDR3 totals 15 residues. The ends lost 5 bases at V and 3 bases at J; junction bases unmatched: 7. Germline V gene lookup returns CDR1 KGHSH and CDR2 LQKENI. CDR3 sequence (DNA): TGTGCCAGCTCATCCGGACAGGACGTCTACAATGAGCAGTTCTTC. Amino acids: CASSSGQDVYNEQFF.

The chain combines TRBV19 with TRBJ1-2; 7 bases align to TRBD1. V shed 6 bases and J 4 bases; nucleotides not matched to a gene: 5. CDR3 size: 13 residues. Germline V lookup: CDR1 LNHDA, CDR2 SQIVND (reference sequence). The CDR3 here is CASRPGQFYGYTF. In DNA form, the CDR3 reads TGTGCCAGTAGGCCGGGACAGTTCTATGGCTACACCTTC.

The chain joins TRBV13 to TRBJ1-3; D might be TRBD1 (6 bases). This CDR3 is 18 amino acids long. The V gene's germline CDR1 is PRHDT and CDR2 FYEKMQ (reference sequence). Trimming removed 3 bases at V and 0 bases at J, with 18 bases between. The CDR3: CASSFRGSKVLSGNTIYF. The CDR3 bases are TGTGCCAGCAGCTTCAGGGGCAGCAAGGTCCTCTCTGGAAACACCATATATTTT.

V and J are TRBV25-1 and TRBJ1-2, with 7 bases that match TRBD1. The J segment lost 7 bases and the V segment lost 6 bases, leaving 2 bases of the junction unmatched. The CDR3 covers 11 residues. Looked up from germline, CDR1 is MGHDK and CDR2 is SYGVNS. Here the CDR3 DNA reads TGTGCCAGCAGGGACAGGTTTGGCTACACCTTC. It codes for CASRDRFGYTF.

This clone appeared a single time. The V and J genes are TRBV7-8 and TRBJ1-1, with D possibly matching TRBD1 (5 bases). CDR1 SGHVS and CDR2 FQNEAQ come from the germline V gene. The CDR3 sequence is 13 residues long. Trimming removed 2 bases from V and 5 bases from J, with 9 bases in between. This CDR3 reads CASSLRGETEAFF. The DNA of the CDR3 is TGTGCCAGCAGCTTAAGGGGTGAGACTGAAGCTTTCTTT.

The rearrangement joins TRBV6-1 to TRBJ2-6, with a possible D match to TRBD1 (5 bases). The CDR3 sequence is 15 residues long. Per germline, CDR1 MNHNS and CDR2 SASEGT. Trimming took off 0 bases at V and 4 bases at J, with 7 bases between the two ends. CDR3 coding DNA: TGTGCCAGCAGTGAAGCGGGGCGGGGGGCCAACGTCCTGACTTTC. Encoded protein: CASSEAGRGANVLTF.

The table lists this clone with a few counts. The rearrangement joins TRBV18 to TRBJ1-6; D remains ambiguous. The CDR3 is 14 amino acids. The germline V and J ends were trimmed by 4 bases and 4 bases, with 8 bases remaining between them. Per the germline V gene, CDR1 is KGHSH and CDR2 is LQKENI. Written as DNA, the CDR3 is TGTGCCAGCTCACGGACGGGGTATAATTCACCCCTCCACTTT. Encoded protein: CASSRTGYNSPLHF.